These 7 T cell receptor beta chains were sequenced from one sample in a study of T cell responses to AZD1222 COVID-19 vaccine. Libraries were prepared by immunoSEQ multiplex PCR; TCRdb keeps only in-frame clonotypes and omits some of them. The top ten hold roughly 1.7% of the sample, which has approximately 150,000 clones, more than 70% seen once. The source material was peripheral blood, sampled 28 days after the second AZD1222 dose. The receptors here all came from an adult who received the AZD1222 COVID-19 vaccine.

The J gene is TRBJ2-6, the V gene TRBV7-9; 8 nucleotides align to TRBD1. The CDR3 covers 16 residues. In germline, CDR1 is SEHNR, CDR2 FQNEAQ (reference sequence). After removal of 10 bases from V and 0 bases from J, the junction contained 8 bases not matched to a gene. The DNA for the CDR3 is TGTGCCACCCAAGGGGACAGGATCTCTGGGGCCAACGTCCTGACTTTC. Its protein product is CATQGDRISGANVLTF.

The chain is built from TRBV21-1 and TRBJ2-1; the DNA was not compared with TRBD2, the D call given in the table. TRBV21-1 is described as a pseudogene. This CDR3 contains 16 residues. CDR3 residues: CASSTRLAGVDNEQFF. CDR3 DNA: TGTGCCAGCAGCACGAGACTAGCGGGCGTAGACAATGAGCAGTTCTTC.

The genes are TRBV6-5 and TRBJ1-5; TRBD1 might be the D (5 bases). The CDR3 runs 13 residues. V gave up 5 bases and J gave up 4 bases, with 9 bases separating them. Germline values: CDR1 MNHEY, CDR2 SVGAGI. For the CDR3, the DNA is TGTGCCAGCAGTCGGGGCCCTAATCAGCCCCAGCATTTT. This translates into CASSRGPNQPQHF.

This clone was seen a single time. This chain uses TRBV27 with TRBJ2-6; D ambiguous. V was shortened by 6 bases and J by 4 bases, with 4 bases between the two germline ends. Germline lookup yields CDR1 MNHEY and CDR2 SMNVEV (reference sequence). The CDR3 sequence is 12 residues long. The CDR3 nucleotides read TGTGCCAGCAGCGCCGGGGCCAACGTCCTGACTTTC. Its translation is CASSAGANVLTF. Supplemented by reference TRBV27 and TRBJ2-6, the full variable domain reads EAQVTQNPRYLITVTGKKLTVTCSQNMNHEYMSWYRQDPGLGLRQIYYSMNVEVTDKGDVPEGYKVSRKEKRNFPLILESPSPNQTSLYFCASSAGANVLTFGAGSRLTVL.

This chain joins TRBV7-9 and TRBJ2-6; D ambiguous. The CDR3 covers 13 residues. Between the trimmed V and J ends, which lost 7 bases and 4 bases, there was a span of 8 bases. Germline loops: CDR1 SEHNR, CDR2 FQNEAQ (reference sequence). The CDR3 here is CASTQGGANVLTF. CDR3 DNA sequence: TGTGCCAGCACCCAAGGGGGGGCCAACGTCCTGACTTTC. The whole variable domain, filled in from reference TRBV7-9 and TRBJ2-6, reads DTGVSQNPRHKITKRGQNVTFRCDPISEHNRLYWYRQTLGQGPEFLTYFQNEAQLEKSRLLSDRFSAERPKGSFSTLEIQRTEQGDSAMYLCASTQGGANVLTFGAGSRLTVL.

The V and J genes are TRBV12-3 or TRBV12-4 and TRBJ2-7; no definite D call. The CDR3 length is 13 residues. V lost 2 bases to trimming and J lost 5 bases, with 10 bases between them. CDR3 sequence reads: CASSLNSDDEQYF. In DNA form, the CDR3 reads TGTGCCAGCAGTTTAAATTCTGACGACGAGCAGTACTTC.

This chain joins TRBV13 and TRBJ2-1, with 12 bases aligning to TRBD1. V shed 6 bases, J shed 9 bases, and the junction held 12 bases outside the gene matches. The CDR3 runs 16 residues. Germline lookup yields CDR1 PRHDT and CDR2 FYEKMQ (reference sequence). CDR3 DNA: TGTGCCAGCAGGCACCAAGGCGGGACAGGGGGCTTTGAGCAGTTCTTC. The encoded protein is CASRHQGGTGGFEQFF.